What follows are 27 T cell receptor beta chains derived from one specimen sequenced in a study of blood T cell repertoires in COVID-19. Libraries were prepared by immunoSEQ multiplex PCR; TCRdb keeps only in-frame clonotypes and omits some of them. The profile covers 34,000 or so clones, with about nine tenths appearing a single time and over 1.5% taken by the ten largest. Sequencing was carried out using peripheral blood. These receptors were taken from a man aged 45-65 years with active or convalescent COVID-19.

The chain joins TRBV18 to TRBJ1-4; TRBD1 is a possible D gene (5 bases). Germline lookup yields CDR1 KGHSH and CDR2 LQKENI. Trimming took off 5 bases at V and 0 bases at J, with 7 bases between the two ends. This CDR3 spans 14 amino acids. The CDR3 sequence: CASSTTATNEKLFF. CDR3 bases: TGTGCCAGCTCAACGACAGCAACTAATGAAAAACTGTTTTTT.

The chain carries TRBV18 and TRBJ1-1; 7 bases line up with TRBD1. Germline lookup yields CDR1 KGHSH and CDR2 LQKENI. Trimming cost V 4 bases and J 0 bases; bases outside gene matches: 2. This CDR3 spans 14 amino acids. CDR3 protein: CASSRTGVNTEAFF. DNA for the CDR3: TGTGCCAGCTCACGAACAGGGGTGAACACTGAAGCTTTCTTT.

The gene calls are TRBV6-5 and TRBJ2-7, with D perhaps matching TRBD2 (5 bases). Trimming shortened V by 4 bases and J by 3 bases, and 13 bases separated the two germline ends. CDR3 length: 14 residues. The germline gives CDR1 MNHEY, CDR2 SVGAGI. This CDR3 is CASSFTLGDYEQYF. For the CDR3, the DNA is TGTGCCAGCAGTTTTACCCTCGGGGACTACGAGCAGTACTTC.

This chain uses TRBV4-3 with TRBJ2-5; the D gene is possibly TRBD1 (5 bases). Germline V gives CDR1 LGHNA, CDR2 YSLEER. The CDR3 consists of 17 residues. The ends were cut back, 5 bases at V and 0 bases at J, with 19 bases in the middle. The CDR3 nucleotides read TGCGCCAGCAGCGGTCAATTTGGACACAAAGACCAAGAGACCCAGTACTTC. This sequence encodes CASSGQFGHKDQETQYF.

This chain uses TRBV5-1 with TRBJ2-3; D might be TRBD1 (6 bases). V lost 1 base and J lost 5, with 11 bases in between. Germline CDR1 and CDR2: SGHRS and YFSETQ. The CDR3 consists of 14 residues. This CDR3 reads CASSLLQGIDTQYF. The CDR3 coding sequence is TGCGCCAGCAGCTTGCTTCAGGGGATAGATACGCAGTATTTT.

This chain connects TRBV6-2 or TRBV6-3 to TRBJ2-7; 13 bases line up with TRBD2. Germline CDR1 and CDR2: MNHEY and SVGEGT. The V and J ends lost 3 bases and 4 bases, in that order; junction bases with no gene match: 9. The CDR3 contains 17 residues. The DNA of the CDR3 is TGTGCCAGCAGTTATCCTACTAGCGGGAGGGCCGCGTACGAGCAGTACTTC. This codes for CASSYPTSGRAAYEQYF.

The CDR3 sequence is CASSVLVSGNTIYF. The CDR3 coding sequence is TGTGCCAGCAGCGTATTAGTATCTGGAAACACCATATATTTT. The chain combines TRBV9 with TRBJ1-3, with unresolved D. V lost 1 base and J lost 1, with 6 bases in between. Germline V CDR1 and CDR2: SGDLS, YYNGEE. This CDR3 is 14 amino acids long. Looking up the rest from reference TRBV9 and TRBJ1-3 gives the full variable domain: DSGVTQTPKHLITATGQRVTLRCSPRSGDLSVYWYQQSLDQGLQFLIQYYNGEERAKGNILERFSAQQFPDLHSELNLSSLELGDSALYFCASSVLVSGNTIYFGEGSWLTVV.

The chain couples TRBV15 to TRBJ2-7; D remains unclear. V lost 0 bases and J lost 6, with 12 bases in between. The CDR3 has 14 amino acids. Germline loops: CDR1 LNHNV, CDR2 YYDKDF (reference sequence). CDR3 nucleotides: TGTGCCACCAGCAGAGATTTGGAAGCGTCCGAGCAGTACTTC. Its protein product is CATSRDLEASEQYF. Full variable domain (remainder filled in from reference TRBV15 and TRBJ2-7): DAMVIQNPRYQVTQFGKPVTLSCSQTLNHNVMYWYQQKSSQAPKLLFHYYDKDFNNEADTPDNFQSRRPNTSFCFLDIRSPGLGDTAMYLCATSRDLEASEQYFGPGTRLTVT.

The V call is TRBV18, the J call TRBJ1-1; 7 nucleotides line up with TRBD1. J lost 6 bases, V lost 3 bases, and 4 bases had no gene match. CDR1 KGHSH and CDR2 LQKENI come from the germline V gene. The CDR3 loop spans 13 amino acids. The CDR3 nucleotides read TGTGCCAGCTCACCGGGCAGGGGGTCTGAAGCTTTCTTT. Protein sequence: CASSPGRGSEAFF.

The V and J genes are TRBV7-2 and TRBJ2-2; 7 nucleotides align to TRBD2. The CDR3 sequence is 16 residues long. Trimming at V came to 1 base and at J to 5 bases, leaving 7 bases not matched to a gene. CDR1 SGHTA and CDR2 FQGNSA come from the germline V gene. CDR3 in DNA: TGTGCCAGCAGCTTAGGGGGCGGGAGAGGTACCGGGGAGCTGTTTTTT. This translates into CASSLGGGRGTGELFF.

The chain links TRBV4-2 to TRBJ2-2; D is perhaps TRBD2 (6 bases). The V end was cut by 0 bases, the J end by 7 bases, with 15 bases between. The CDR3 is 16 residues long. The germline CDR1 and CDR2 sequences are LGHNA and YNFKEQ. CDR3 protein: CASSQDGGRRRGELFF. CDR3 DNA: TGTGCCAGCAGCCAAGATGGAGGGAGGCGGCGCGGGGAGCTGTTTTTT.

V and J are TRBV7-2 and TRBJ2-7; 12 bases map to TRBD1. After removal of 4 bases from V and 3 bases from J, the junction contained 13 bases not matched to a gene. This CDR3 has 18 residues. The germline V gene has CDR1 SGHTA and CDR2 FQGNSA. The CDR3 loop reads CASSSGDRGPKWYYEQYF. CDR3 bases: TGTGCCAGCAGCTCCGGGGACAGGGGGCCAAAGTGGTACTACGAGCAGTACTTC.

The V gene is TRBV28, the J gene TRBJ1-4; possible D gene TRBD1, 5 bases. The length of the CDR3 is 17 residues. V was shortened by 5 bases and J by 2 bases, with 18 bases between the two germline ends. Germline CDR1 and CDR2: MDHEN and SYDVKM. CDR3 DNA: TGTGCCAGCAGTCCACTCGGACCAGGGTTTACTAATGAAAAACTGTTTTTT. Protein sequence: CASSPLGPGFTNEKLFF.

The chain is built from TRBV10-1 and TRBJ2-7, with 11 bases aligning to TRBD1. The CDR3 covers 14 residues. Losses at the gene ends were 3 bases for V and 7 bases for J; bases not matched to a gene: 5. Germline lookup yields CDR1 WNHNN and CDR2 SYGVQD (reference sequence). The CDR3 here is CASSDWDRGDEQYF. CDR3 in DNA: TGCGCCAGCAGTGACTGGGACAGGGGGGATGAGCAGTACTTC.

The chain's CDR3 is CASSSLSAMGTQYF. The CDR3 DNA is TGTGCCAGCAGCTCCTTATCAGCGATGGGGACCCAGTACTTC. V gene TRBV11-2 combines with J gene TRBJ2-5; D uncertain. The length of the CDR3 is 14 residues. V lost 4 bases and J 7 bases, leaving 16 bases between the germline ends. Germline CDR1 is SGHAT and CDR2 is FQNNGV. The whole variable domain, filled in from reference TRBV11-2 and TRBJ2-5, reads EAGVAQSPRYKIIEKRQSVAFWCNPISGHATLYWYQQILGQGPKLLIQFQNNGVVDDSQLPKDRFSAERLKGVDSTLKIQPAKLEDSAVYLCASSSLSAMGTQYFGPGTRLLVL.

The chain links TRBV7-9 to TRBJ2-3; D gene unclear. Germline V CDR1 and CDR2: SEHNR, FQNEAQ (reference sequence). There are 11 residues in the CDR3. Between the trimmed V and J ends, which lost 2 bases and 8 bases, there was a span of 5 bases. CDR3 in amino acids: CASSLLVTQYF. The CDR3 DNA is TGTGCCAGCAGCTTACTAGTTACGCAGTATTTT. Supplemented by reference TRBV7-9 and TRBJ2-3, the full variable domain reads DTGVSQNPRHKITKRGQNVTFRCDPISEHNRLYWYRQTLGQGPEFLTYFQNEAQLEKSRLLSDRFSAERPKGSFSTLEIQRTEQGDSAMYLCASSLLVTQYFGPGTRLTVL.

This clone was counted a few times. The V and J genes are TRBV2 and TRBJ1-1; D uncertain. Trimming stripped 3 bases from V and 1 base from J, with 9 bases between. CDR1 and CDR2 (germline): SNHLY, FYNNEI. The CDR3 totals 14 residues. The chain's CDR3 is CASSDPGENTEAFF. The CDR3 DNA reads as TGTGCCAGCAGTGATCCGGGAGAGAACACTGAAGCTTTCTTT.

This clone was seen just once. J is TRBJ2-3 and V is TRBV7-2; TRBD2 agrees at 7 bases. There are 15 residues in the CDR3. Per the germline V gene, CDR1 is SGHTA and CDR2 is FQGNSA. V was clipped by 4 bases and J by 0 bases; unmatched bases: 4. CDR3 loop: CASSSPSGSTDTQYF. The CDR3 nucleotides read TGTGCCAGCAGCTCCCCTAGCGGTAGCACAGATACGCAGTATTTT.

The chain uses TRBV10-3 and TRBJ2-7, with TRBD2 matching over 9 bases. The ends lost 3 bases at V and 2 bases at J; junction bases unmatched: 5. CDR3 length equals 15 residues. CDR1 and CDR2 from the germline V gene are ENHRY and SYGVKD. CDR3 nucleotides: TGTGCCATCAGTGATAGCGGGAGTGGCACCTACGAGCAGTACTTC. Translation: CAISDSGSGTYEQYF.

The V call is TRBV19, the J call TRBJ1-1, with TRBD1 matching 7 bases. Germline values: CDR1 LNHDA, CDR2 SQIVND (reference sequence). V was clipped by 3 bases and J by 1 base; unmatched bases: 8. This CDR3 comprises 16 residues. CDR3 amino acids: CASSILGGQQNTEAFF. The CDR3 DNA sequence: TGTGCCAGTAGTATTTTGGGGGGACAGCAGAACACTGAAGCTTTCTTT.

The chain links TRBV27 to TRBJ2-7; 10 bases are shared with TRBD2. J lost 5 bases, V lost 9 bases, and 16 bases had no gene match. Germline V gene sequence: CDR1 MNHEY, CDR2 SMNVEV (reference sequence). The CDR3 has 16 amino acids. The CDR3, as DNA: TGTGCCAGACCGGACAGGGTGTCCGGGACTAGCGACGAGCAGTACTTC. This codes for CARPDRVSGTSDEQYF.

The table lists this clone with a count of one. The chain carries TRBV19 and TRBJ2-1; 9 bases align to TRBD2. CDR1 and CDR2 from the germline V gene are LNHDA and SQIVND (reference sequence). This CDR3 is built from 14 residues. The V gene end was trimmed by 5 bases and the J gene end by 6 bases; junction bases not matched to a gene: 5. In DNA, the CDR3 is TGTGCCAGTAGTTTTAGCGGGAGCCCCAATGAGCAGTTCTTC. The encoded protein is CASSFSGSPNEQFF.

CDR3 bases: TGTGCCAGCAGCCCAGCGGGACAGGGTTTCTCCTACGAGCAGTACTTC. It translates to CASSPAGQGFSYEQYF. The V call is TRBV7-8, the J call TRBJ2-7, with 9 bases matching TRBD1. With 5 bases clipped from V and 0 bases from J, the junction kept 8 bases outside the gene matches. CDR3 size: 16 residues. Germline CDR1 reads SGHVS; CDR2 reads FQNEAQ. The entire variable domain, with the rest obtained from reference TRBV7-8 and TRBJ2-7, is as follows: GAGVSQSPRYKVAKRGQDVALRCDPISGHVSLFWYQQALGQGPEFLTYFQNEAQLDKSGLPSDRFFAERPEGSVSTLKIQRTQQEDSAVYLCASSPAGQGFSYEQYFGPGTRLTVT.

J is TRBJ1-5 and V is TRBV6-2 or TRBV6-3, with 8 bases fitting TRBD1. The germline V gene encodes CDR1 MNHEY and CDR2 SVGEGT. Unmatched junction bases numbered 10, after V lost 2 bases and J lost 4 bases. This CDR3 has 17 residues. The CDR3 bases are TGTGCCAGCAGTTACGCGATCAGGGGGCTTCGGAATCAGCCCCAGCATTTT. Translating gives CASSYAIRGLRNQPQHF.

This chain links TRBV2 with TRBJ1-5, with D unclear. Germline V gene sequence: CDR1 SNHLY, CDR2 FYNNEI. CDR3 length: 12 amino acids. Trimming removed 9 bases at V and 4 bases at J, with 10 bases between. The CDR3 sequence is CASGLPNQPQHF. The CDR3 coding sequence is TGTGCCAGTGGCCTCCCGAATCAGCCCCAGCATTTT.

V and J are TRBV4-3 and TRBJ2-3; D is possibly TRBD2 (6 bases). The germline V gene has CDR1 LGHNA and CDR2 YSLEER. The CDR3 is made up of 15 amino acids. The V end lost 6 bases, the J end lost 0 bases, and 13 bases lay between the germline ends. The CDR3 DNA is TGCGCCAGCAGACCCGGACTAACTAGCACAGATACGCAGTATTTT. Its protein is CASRPGLTSTDTQYF.

V and J are TRBV29-1 and TRBJ1-1, with D uncertain. In germline, CDR1 is SQVTM, CDR2 ANQGSEA. This CDR3 spans 13 amino acids. V shed 7 bases and J shed 1 base, with 13 bases lying between them. The CDR3 loop is CSAGGAGNTEAFF. The CDR3 DNA follows: TGCAGCGCCGGAGGAGCAGGGAACACTGAAGCTTTCTTT.